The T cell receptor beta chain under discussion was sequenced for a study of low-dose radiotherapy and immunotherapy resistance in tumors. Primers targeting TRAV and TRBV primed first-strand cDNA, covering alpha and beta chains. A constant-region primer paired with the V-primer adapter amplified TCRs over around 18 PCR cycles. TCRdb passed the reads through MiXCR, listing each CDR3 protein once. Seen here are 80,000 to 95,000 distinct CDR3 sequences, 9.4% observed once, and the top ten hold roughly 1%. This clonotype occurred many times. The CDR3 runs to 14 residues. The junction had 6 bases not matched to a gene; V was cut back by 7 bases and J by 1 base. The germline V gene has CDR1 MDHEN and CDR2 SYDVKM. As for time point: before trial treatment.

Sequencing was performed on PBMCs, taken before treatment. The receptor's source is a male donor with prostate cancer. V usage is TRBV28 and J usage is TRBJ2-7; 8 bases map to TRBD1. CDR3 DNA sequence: TGTGCCAGCACCCTGACAGGGGCTTCCTACGAGCAGTACTTC. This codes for CASTLTGASYEQYF.